Shown below are 3 T cell receptor beta chains from a single sample sequenced in a study of blood T cell repertoires in COVID-19. Clones were sequenced by immunoSEQ multiplex PCR, and TCRdb holds only the in-frame ones, with some missing. Of roughly 70,000 clones in the sample, more than 60% were seen once. The sequenced material came from peripheral blood. These receptors came from a man in his sixties with acute or convalescent COVID-19.

The chain links TRBV5-5 to TRBJ2-2; D possibly corresponds to TRBD1 (5 bases). Germline V gene sequence: CDR1 SGHKS, CDR2 YYEKEE (reference sequence). Trimming took 4 bases from V and 2 from J, leaving 9 bases between them. This CDR3 has 14 amino acids. The CDR3 loop is CASSPGHNTGELFF. CDR3 in DNA: TGTGCCAGCAGCCCCGGACACAACACCGGGGAGCTGTTTTTT.

This clone was detected once. The rearrangement links TRBV28 to TRBJ1-5; tentatively, D is TRBD1 (5 bases). Germline V gene sequence: CDR1 MDHEN, CDR2 SYDVKM. This CDR3 is built from 16 residues. V gave up 3 bases and J gave up 4 bases, with 16 bases separating them. This chain's CDR3 is CASSFSSGSPNQPQHF. The DNA of the CDR3 is TGTGCCAGCAGTTTTTCTTCAGGGTCGCCTAATCAGCCCCAGCATTTT.

V usage is TRBV4-1 and J usage is TRBJ1-6; D uncertain. Trimming removed 1 base at V and 10 bases at J, with 11 bases between. This CDR3 region has 14 residues. The V gene's germline CDR1 is MGHRA and CDR2 YSYEKL. CDR3 protein: CASSQAAARSPLHF. The CDR3 DNA reads TGCGCCAGCAGCCAAGCAGCGGCGCGGTCACCCCTCCACTTT.